The rows below give T cell receptor beta chains drawn from one sample of a study of blood T cell repertoires in COVID-19. Repertoires were generated with immunoSEQ multiplex PCR, while TCRdb's copy carries only in-frame clones and drops some. This sample has about 150,000 clones, with 80% to 85% found just once. Input material: PBMCs or T cells enriched from blood (not recorded which). These receptors were taken from a woman aged 45-65 years who had been exposed to COVID-19. CDR3s include the opening cysteine and the closing phenylalanine or tryptophan. Each record gives: clone size, V gene, D gene, J gene, CDR3 protein, CDR3 DNA. A D gene is named only where the DNA matches it firmly. Only part of the rows carry a size: once, few, many, or a class if the clone is expanded.

>-|TRBV7-2|-|TRBJ1-3
CASSPTVSGNTIYF
TGTGCCAGCAGCCCCACAGTTAGTGGAAACACCATATATTTT
>-|TRBV20-1|TRBD1|TRBJ1-1
CSATTGAEAFF
TGCAGTGCTACTACAGGGGCTGAGGCTTTCTTT
>once|TRBV30|TRBD1|TRBJ1-1
CAWTRDSGAFF
TGTGCCTGGACCCGGGACAGTGGAGCTTTCTTT
>-|TRBV6-2/TRBV6-3|TRBD1|TRBJ1-1
CASSLPGQGNTEAFF
TGTGCCAGCAGTCTACCGGGACAGGGGAACACTGAAGCTTTCTTT
>-|TRBV6-1|TRBD1|TRBJ2-5
CASSEFQGVQETQYF
TGTGCCAGCAGTGAATTCCAGGGGGTCCAAGAGACCCAGTACTTC
>-|TRBV2|-|TRBJ2-2
CASSGGEDTGELFF
TGTGCCAGCAGTGGCGGGGAGGACACCGGGGAGCTGTTTTTT
>once|TRBV27|-|TRBJ1-4
CASSSAGAFVEKLFF
TGTGCCAGCAGTTCGGCAGGGGCGTTTGTGGAAAAACTGTTTTTT
>once|TRBV19|-|TRBJ1-4
CASSPTRAGEEKLFF
TGTGCCAGTAGTCCGACCCGGGCAGGGGAGGAAAAACTGTTTTTT
>-|TRBV5-6|-|TRBJ1-1
CASSSDPVSPEAFF
TGTGCCAGCAGCTCAGATCCTGTATCCCCTGAAGCTTTCTTT
>few|TRBV6-2/TRBV6-3|-|TRBJ2-7
CASSYSGDGGYEQYF
TGTGCCAGCAGTTACTCGGGGGACGGGGGCTACGAGCAGTACTTC
>-|TRBV4-3|TRBD2|TRBJ2-1
CASSQETSGPSSYNEQFF
TGCGCCAGCAGCCAAGAGACTAGCGGCCCGAGCTCCTACAATGAGCAGTTCTTC
>-|TRBV11-2|-|TRBJ2-5
CASSLAAAEQETQYF
TGTGCCAGCAGCTTAGCAGCAGCGGAACAAGAGACCCAGTACTTC
>-|TRBV9|-|TRBJ2-5
CASSRRGETQYF
TGTGCCAGCAGCCGAAGGGGGGAGACCCAGTACTTC
>-|TRBV7-8|-|TRBJ1-6
CASSAVGATGSPLHF
TGTGCCAGCAGCGCCGTCGGCGCCACGGGATCACCCCTCCACTTT
>once|TRBV20-1|TRBD2|TRBJ2-3
CSASSLAEFTDTQYF
TGCAGTGCTAGTTCCCTAGCGGAGTTCACAGATACGCAGTATTTT
>-|TRBV12-5|TRBD1|TRBJ1-2
CASGRPDRVGGYTF
TGTGCTAGTGGTCGCCCCGACAGGGTGGGTGGCTACACCTTC
>few|TRBV5-4|-|TRBJ1-2
CASSWPTASNYGYTF
TGTGCCAGCAGCTGGCCTACAGCATCTAACTATGGCTACACCTTC
>-|TRBV10-3|-|TRBJ1-1
CAITPRREGTEAFF
TGTGCCATCACCCCGCGGAGGGAAGGTACTGAAGCTTTCTTT
>few|TRBV18|-|TRBJ1-5
CASSQGGYSNQPQHF
TGTGCCAGCTCACAGGGAGGTTATAGCAATCAGCCCCAGCATTTT
>-|TRBV7-3|TRBD2|TRBJ2-3
CASSLIALAGGPADTQYF
TGTGCCAGCAGCTTAATAGCTTTAGCGGGGGGGCCTGCAGATACGCAGTATTTT
>-|TRBV27|-|TRBJ1-2
CASTISRGYGYTF
TGTGCCAGCACCATATCGCGGGGTTATGGCTACACCTTC
>once|TRBV5-6|TRBD1|TRBJ2-3
CASSFQGADTDTQYF
TGTGCCAGCAGCTTCCAGGGGGCTGACACAGATACGCAGTATTTT
>-|TRBV6-2/TRBV6-3|TRBD1|TRBJ1-5
CASSRTGNSNQPQHF
TGTGCCAGCAGTAGGACAGGTAATAGCAATCAGCCCCAGCATTTT
>-|TRBV4-3|-|TRBJ1-1
CASSQGQNTEAFF
TGCGCCAGCAGCCAAGGGCAGAACACTGAAGCTTTCTTT
>-|TRBV7-2|TRBD1|TRBJ1-2
CASSLVRQGVLRYTF
TGTGCCAGCAGCTTAGTGAGACAGGGGGTTCTGCGGTACACCTTC
>-|TRBV21-1|-|TRBJ2-5
CASSKEPTGSLGVETQYF
TGTGCCAGCAGCAAGGAGCCGACTGGTTCCCTAGGAGTAGAGACCCAGTACTTC
>-|TRBV9|-|TRBJ1-3
CASSPPSEGTIYF
TGTGCCAGCAGCCCCCCCTCGGAGGGCACCATATATTTT
>-|TRBV28|-|TRBJ1-1
CASSPKGLATEAFF
TGTGCCAGCAGTCCCAAGGGGTTGGCCACTGAAGCTTTCTTT
>-|TRBV14|TRBD1|TRBJ2-7
CASSQPGTGAYEQYF
TGTGCCAGCAGCCAACCCGGGACAGGGGCCTACGAGCAGTACTTC
>-|TRBV7-2|TRBD2|TRBJ2-5
CASSLTGLAGVLQETQYF
TGTGCCAGCAGCTTAACTGGTTTAGCGGGGGTACTCCAAGAGACCCAGTACTTC
>-|TRBV6-5|-|TRBJ1-5
CASSPGGAAEPQHF
TGTGCCAGCAGTCCGGGGGGTGCGGCTGAGCCCCAGCATTTT
>few|TRBV13|-|TRBJ2-3
CASSPRGSEPYF
TGTGCCAGCAGCCCTCGAGGTAGCGAACCTTATTTT
>-|TRBV12-3/TRBV12-4|-|TRBJ2-1
CASSLVARQRVF
TGTGCCAGCAGTCTCGTAGCGAGGCAAAGGGTCTTC
>-|TRBV5-4|TRBD1|TRBJ1-2
CASSLEPDRGSYTF
TGTGCCAGCAGCTTGGAACCCGACAGGGGATCCTACACCTTC
>-|TRBV5-4|TRBD1|TRBJ2-2
CASSSRDRGGGELFF
TGTGCCAGCAGCTCCCGAGACAGGGGAGGCGGGGAGCTGTTTTTT
>-|TRBV29-1|TRBD1|TRBJ1-5
CSVGRGGVGQPQHF
TGCAGCGTTGGTCGAGGGGGCGTGGGTCAGCCCCAGCATTTT
>-|TRBV4-1|-|TRBJ1-6
CASSQPREGLSNSPLHF
TGCGCCAGCAGCCAGCCAAGAGAGGGACTCTCAAATTCACCCCTCCACTTT
>-|TRBV25-1|TRBD1|TRBJ1-4
CASSATGAELELFF
TGTGCCAGCAGTGCGACAGGGGCTGAATTGGAACTGTTTTTT
>-|TRBV19|-|TRBJ1-5
CASSSSRGNQPQHF
TGTGCCAGTAGTTCTTCCAGGGGAAATCAGCCCCAGCATTTT
>-|TRBV6-5|-|TRBJ1-1
CASSYSWGTPEAFF
TGTGCCAGCAGTTACTCCTGGGGGACACCTGAAGCTTTCTTT
>-|TRBV20-1|TRBD2|TRBJ2-1
CSASTSGRVHEQFF
TGCAGTGCTAGTACTAGCGGGAGGGTCCATGAGCAGTTCTTC
>-|TRBV18|TRBD2|TRBJ2-5
CASSPPGGGETQYF
TGTGCCAGCTCCCCCCCGGGGGGAGGAGAGACCCAGTACTTC
>once|TRBV29-1|-|TRBJ1-3
CGAGGPNSGNTIYF
TGCGGGGCGGGGGGCCCCAACTCTGGAAACACCATATATTTT
>few|TRBV19|-|TRBJ1-1
CASTSAGGRTEAFF
-
>-|TRBV10-3|-|TRBJ1-1
CAISGTRTTEAFF
TGTGCCATCAGCGGGACTCGGACCACTGAAGCTTTCTTT